This TCR beta chain was found in a study of blood T cell repertoires in COVID-19. Sequencing was performed with immunoSEQ multiplex PCR; in TCRdb, only in-frame clones are kept and a portion is missing. This table holds approximately 220,000 clones, around four fifths found once. Germline CDR1 is SGDLS and CDR2 is YYNGEE. Trimming cost V 0 bases and J 0 bases, with 7 bases left between them. The CDR3 spans 14 residues. The material sequenced was peripheral blood. V is TRBV9 and J is TRBJ2-7; weak D call: TRBD1 (6 bases). The TCR originated in a woman between 65 and 79 years old with acute or convalescent COVID-19. CDR3 amino acids: CASSVGQASYEQYF. The CDR3 DNA sequence: TGTGCCAGCAGCGTAGGACAGGCCTCCTACGAGCAGTACTTC.